This note documents a single T cell receptor beta chain sequence. Its antigen is still unknown. One entry per CDR3 protein results from TCRdb running MiXCR on the reads. The table has a few hundred thousand distinct CDR3 sequences, about 40% seen once. The data originate from a study of T cell repertoires in cytomegalovirus infection. The wider study: Well-studied HLA-B-restricted epitopes and recently identified HLA-C-restricted epitopes of CMV were both used in the study. An indication of both CMV infection and matching HLA type came from public TCR beta signatures. Notes on the study in general: HLA-C-restricted CMV clonotypes gave the most frequent clonotype in two of eight donors. The cumulative frequency of public TCR beta families identified carriers of CMV plus the relevant HLA.

CDR3 size: 13 residues. Trimming took 1 base from V and 6 from J, leaving 4 bases between them. Germline assignment: CDR1 KGHSH and CDR2 LQKENI. The origin of this receptor is a human donor in good health (CMV status not recorded). Some clones in this sample may be carry-over from other donors' samples. J is TRBJ1-6 and V is TRBV18; D not resolved. The sequencing here drew on cultured PBMCs, taken from culture after CMV antigen stimulation. CDR3 nucleotide sequence: TGTGCCAGCTCACCACGATTTAATTCACCCCTCCACTTT. It encodes CASSPRFNSPLHF.